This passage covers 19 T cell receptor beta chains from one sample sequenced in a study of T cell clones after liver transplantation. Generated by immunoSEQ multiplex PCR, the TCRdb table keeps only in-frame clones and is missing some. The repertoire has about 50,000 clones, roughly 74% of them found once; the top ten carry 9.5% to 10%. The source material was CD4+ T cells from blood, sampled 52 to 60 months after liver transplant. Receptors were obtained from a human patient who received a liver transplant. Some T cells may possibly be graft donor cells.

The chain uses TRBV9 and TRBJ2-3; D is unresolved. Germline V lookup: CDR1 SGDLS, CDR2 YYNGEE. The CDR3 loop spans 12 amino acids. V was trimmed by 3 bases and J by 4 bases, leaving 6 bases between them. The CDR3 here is CASSDSSDTQYF. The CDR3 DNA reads TGTGCCAGCAGCGATAGCTCAGATACGCAGTATTTT.

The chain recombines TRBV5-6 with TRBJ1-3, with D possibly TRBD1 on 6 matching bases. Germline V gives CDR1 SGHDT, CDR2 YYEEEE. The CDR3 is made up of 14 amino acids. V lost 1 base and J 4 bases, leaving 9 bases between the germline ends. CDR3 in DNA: TGTGCCAGCAGCTTGAGACAGGTGGGAAACACCATATATTTT. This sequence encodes CASSLRQVGNTIYF.

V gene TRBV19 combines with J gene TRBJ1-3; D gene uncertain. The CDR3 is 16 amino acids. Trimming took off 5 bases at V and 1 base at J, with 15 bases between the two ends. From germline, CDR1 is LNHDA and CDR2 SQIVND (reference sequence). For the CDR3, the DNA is TGTGCCAGTAGTTCCGTAGATTGGGAGTCTGGAAACACCATATATTTT. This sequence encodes CASSSVDWESGNTIYF.

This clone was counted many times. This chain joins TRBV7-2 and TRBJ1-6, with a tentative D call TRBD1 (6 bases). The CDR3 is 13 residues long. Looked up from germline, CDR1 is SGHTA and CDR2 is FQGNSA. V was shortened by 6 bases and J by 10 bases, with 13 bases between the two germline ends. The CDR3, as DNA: TGTGCCAGCAGAATAAGACAGGAATCACCCCTCCACTTT. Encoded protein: CASRIRQESPLHF.

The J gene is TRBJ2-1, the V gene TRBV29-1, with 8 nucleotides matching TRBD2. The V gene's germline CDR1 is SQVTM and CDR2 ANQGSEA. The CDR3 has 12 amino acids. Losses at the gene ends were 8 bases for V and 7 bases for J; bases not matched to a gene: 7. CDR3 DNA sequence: TGCAGCTACCGGACTAGCCGTAATGAGCAGTTCTTC. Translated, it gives CSYRTSRNEQFF.

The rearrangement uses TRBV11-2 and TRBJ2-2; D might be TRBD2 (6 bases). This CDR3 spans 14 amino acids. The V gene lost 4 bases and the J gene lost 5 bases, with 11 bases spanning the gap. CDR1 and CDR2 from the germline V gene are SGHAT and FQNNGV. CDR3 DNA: TGTGCCAGCAGCTACCTAGCGTCAACCGGGGAGCTGTTTTTT. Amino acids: CASSYLASTGELFF.

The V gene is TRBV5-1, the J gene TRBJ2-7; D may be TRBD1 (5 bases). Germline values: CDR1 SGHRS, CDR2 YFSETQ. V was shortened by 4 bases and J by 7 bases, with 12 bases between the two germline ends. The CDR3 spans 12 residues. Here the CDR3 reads CASSPDNLEQYF. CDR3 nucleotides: TGCGCCAGCAGCCCGGACAACCTGGAGCAGTACTTC.

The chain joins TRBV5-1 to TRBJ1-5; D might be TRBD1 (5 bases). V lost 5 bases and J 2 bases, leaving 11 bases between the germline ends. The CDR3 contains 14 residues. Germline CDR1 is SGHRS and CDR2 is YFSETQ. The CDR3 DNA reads TGCGCCAGCAGTTGGGACCCCGGCAATCAGCCCCAGCATTTT. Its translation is CASSWDPGNQPQHF.

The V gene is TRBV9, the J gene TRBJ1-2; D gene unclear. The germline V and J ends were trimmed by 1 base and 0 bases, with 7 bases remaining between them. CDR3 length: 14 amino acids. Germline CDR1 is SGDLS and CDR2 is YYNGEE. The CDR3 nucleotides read TGTGCCAGCAGCGTAAGGACGGCTAACTATGGCTACACCTTC. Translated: CASSVRTANYGYTF.

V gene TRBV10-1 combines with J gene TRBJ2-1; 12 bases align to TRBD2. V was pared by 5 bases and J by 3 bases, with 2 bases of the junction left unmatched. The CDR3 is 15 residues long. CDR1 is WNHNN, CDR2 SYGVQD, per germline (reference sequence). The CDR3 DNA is TGCGCCAGCAGTACTAGCGGGGGGTTCTACAATGAGCAGTTCTTC. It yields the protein CASSTSGGFYNEQFF.

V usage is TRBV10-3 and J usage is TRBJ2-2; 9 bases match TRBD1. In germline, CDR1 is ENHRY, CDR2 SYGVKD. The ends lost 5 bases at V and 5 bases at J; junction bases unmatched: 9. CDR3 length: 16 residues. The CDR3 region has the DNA TGTGCCATCAGTCCCCGGACAGGGGAGGGAACCGGGGAGCTGTTTTTT. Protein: CAISPRTGEGTGELFF.

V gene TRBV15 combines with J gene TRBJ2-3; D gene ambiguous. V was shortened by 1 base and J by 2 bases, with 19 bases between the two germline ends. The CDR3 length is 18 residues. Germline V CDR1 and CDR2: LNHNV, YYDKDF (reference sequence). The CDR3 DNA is TGTGCCACCAGCAGAGTGGGTCCCTATGACGGCTTCACAGATACGCAGTATTTT. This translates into CATSRVGPYDGFTDTQYF.

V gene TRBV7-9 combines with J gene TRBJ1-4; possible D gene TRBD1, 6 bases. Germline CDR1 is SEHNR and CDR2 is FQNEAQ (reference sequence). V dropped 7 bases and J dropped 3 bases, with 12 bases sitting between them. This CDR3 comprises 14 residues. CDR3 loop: CASITGSSNEKLFF. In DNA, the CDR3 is TGTGCCAGCATCACAGGGTCGTCTAATGAAAAACTGTTTTTT.

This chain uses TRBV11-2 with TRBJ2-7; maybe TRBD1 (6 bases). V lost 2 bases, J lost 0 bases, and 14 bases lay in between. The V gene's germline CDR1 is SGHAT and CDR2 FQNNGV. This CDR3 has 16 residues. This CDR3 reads CASSLNPQGSSYEQYF. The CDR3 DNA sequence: TGTGCCAGCAGCTTAAACCCACAGGGCAGCTCCTACGAGCAGTACTTC.

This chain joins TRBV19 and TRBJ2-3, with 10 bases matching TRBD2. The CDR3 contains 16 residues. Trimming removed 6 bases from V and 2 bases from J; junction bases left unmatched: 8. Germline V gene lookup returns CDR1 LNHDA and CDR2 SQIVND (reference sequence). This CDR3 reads CASRKIAGGLTDTQYF. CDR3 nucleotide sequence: TGTGCCAGTAGGAAAATAGCGGGGGGCCTCACAGATACGCAGTATTTT.

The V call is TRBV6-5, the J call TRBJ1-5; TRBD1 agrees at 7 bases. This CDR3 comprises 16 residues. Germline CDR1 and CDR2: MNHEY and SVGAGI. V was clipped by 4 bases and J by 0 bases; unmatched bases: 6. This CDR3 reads CASSLTGDLSNQPQHF. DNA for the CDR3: TGTGCCAGCAGTTTAACAGGGGACCTTAGCAATCAGCCCCAGCATTTT.

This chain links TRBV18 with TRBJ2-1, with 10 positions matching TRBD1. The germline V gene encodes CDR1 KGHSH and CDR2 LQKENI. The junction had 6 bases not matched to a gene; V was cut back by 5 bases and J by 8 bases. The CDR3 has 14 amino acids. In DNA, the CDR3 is TGTGCCAGCTCAACACGGACAGGGGGTGATGAGCAGTTCTTC. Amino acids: CASSTRTGGDEQFF.

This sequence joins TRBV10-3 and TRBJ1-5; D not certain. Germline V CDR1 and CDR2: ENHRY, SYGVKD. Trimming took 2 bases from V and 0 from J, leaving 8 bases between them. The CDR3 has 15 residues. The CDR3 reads CAISEGPFSNQPQHF. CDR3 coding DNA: TGTGCCATCAGTGAGGGACCGTTTAGCAATCAGCCCCAGCATTTT.

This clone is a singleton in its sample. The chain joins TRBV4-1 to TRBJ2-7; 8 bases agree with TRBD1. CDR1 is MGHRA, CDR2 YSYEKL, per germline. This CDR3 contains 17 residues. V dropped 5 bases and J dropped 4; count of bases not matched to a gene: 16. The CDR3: CASSTGPSGQGPYEQYF. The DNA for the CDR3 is TGCGCCAGCAGCACTGGGCCGTCTGGACAGGGACCTTACGAGCAGTACTTC.